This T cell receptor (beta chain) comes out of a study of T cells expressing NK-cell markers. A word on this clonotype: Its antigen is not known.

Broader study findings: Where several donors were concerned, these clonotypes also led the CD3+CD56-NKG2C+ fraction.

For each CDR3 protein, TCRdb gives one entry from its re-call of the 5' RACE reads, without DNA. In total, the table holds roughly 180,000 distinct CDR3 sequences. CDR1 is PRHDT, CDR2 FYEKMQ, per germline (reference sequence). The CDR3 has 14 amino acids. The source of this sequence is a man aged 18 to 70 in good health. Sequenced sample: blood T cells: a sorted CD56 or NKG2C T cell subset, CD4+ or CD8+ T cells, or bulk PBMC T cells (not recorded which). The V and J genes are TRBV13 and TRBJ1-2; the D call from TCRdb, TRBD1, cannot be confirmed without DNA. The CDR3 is CASSLRQGWYGYTF. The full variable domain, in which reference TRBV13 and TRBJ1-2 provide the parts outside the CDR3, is AAGVIQSPRHLIKEKRETATLKCYPIPRHDTVYWYQQGPGQDPQFLISFYEKMQSDKGSIPDRFSAQQFSDYHSELNMSSLELGDSALYFCASSLRQGWYGYTFGSGTRLTVV.